Listed here are 8 T cell receptor beta chains from one sample, sequenced in a study of T cell changes during pregnancy in multiple sclerosis (dated by TCRdb to between 2018 and 2021). The method was the immunoSEQ multiplex PCR assay. TCRdb limited this immuneACCESS table to in-frame rearrangements with V and J called. A share of clones is missing; checked studies link under half to unresolved V genes, and the rest is unexplained. The sample table shows tens of thousands of clones, and roughly 90% are seen once. Of the sample, approximately 0.97% is held by the ten largest clones. Source: peripheral blood, taken before pregnancy. These receptors all come from a female donor with multiple sclerosis, enrolled in a pregnancy study.

The V gene is TRBV6-1, the J gene TRBJ1-5, with a possible D match to TRBD1 (5 bases). Per the germline V gene, CDR1 is MNHNS and CDR2 is SASEGT. V was shortened by 6 bases and J by 1 base, with 7 bases between the two germline ends. The CDR3 totals 13 residues. CDR3 sequence (DNA): TGTGCCAGCAGGGGGCTAAGCAATCAGCCCCAGCATTTT. The encoded protein is CASRGLSNQPQHF.

The rearrangement joins TRBV5-4 to TRBJ1-5, with D perhaps TRBD1 (5 bases). Germline V gene sequence: CDR1 SGHNT, CDR2 YYREEE (reference sequence). This CDR3 comprises 15 residues. Deletions cut 10 bases from V and 1 base from J, with 18 bases between. Here the CDR3 DNA reads TGTGCCCCGCGGTGCAGGGAGGTAAGCAATCAGCCCCAGCATTTT. Its translation is CAPRCREVSNQPQHF.

This chain uses TRBV29-1 with TRBJ2-7, with 7 nucleotides matching TRBD2. The CDR3 length is 15 residues. Germline V gives CDR1 SQVTM, CDR2 ANQGSEA. J was trimmed by 6 bases and V by 1 base; bases with no gene match: 12. The CDR3 coding sequence is TGCAGCGTTGAAGGAGGGAGCTCGGGGGGTCTCGAGCAGTACTTC. Its protein is CSVEGGSSGGLEQYF.

The rearrangement joins TRBV2 to TRBJ2-7; perhaps TRBD2 as D (5 bases). V dropped 9 bases and J dropped 1 base, with 13 bases sitting between them. Germline CDR1 and CDR2: SNHLY and FYNNEI. The CDR3 runs to 13 residues. The CDR3 DNA reads TGTGCCAGGGGAGCAGGACCTTCCTACGAGCAGTACTTC. Its translation is CARGAGPSYEQYF.

The rearrangement links TRBV28 to TRBJ2-5; D is undetermined. This CDR3 contains 14 residues. Germline V gene data show CDR1 as MDHEN and CDR2 as SYDVKM. V lost 6 bases to trimming and J lost 1 base, with 12 bases between them. CDR3 loop: CASSGAASQETQYF. In nucleotides, the CDR3 is TGTGCCAGCAGCGGTGCGGCTTCCCAAGAGACCCAGTACTTC.

This chain uses TRBV11-1 with TRBJ1-2; D might be TRBD1 (6 bases). V lost 5 bases and J 4 bases, leaving 14 bases between the germline ends. Germline loops: CDR1 SGHAT, CDR2 FQDESV (reference sequence). This CDR3 spans 14 amino acids. The CDR3 reads CASSPPGGSYGYTF. CDR3 sequence (DNA): TGTGCCAGCAGCCCCCCGGGGGGCAGCTATGGCTACACCTTC.

The chain uses TRBV5-1 and TRBJ2-1; 8 positions agree with TRBD2. The CDR3 loop spans 15 amino acids. V shed 3 bases and J 0 bases; nucleotides not matched to a gene: 2. CDR1 and CDR2 from the germline V gene are SGHRS and YFSETQ. This chain's CDR3 is CASSSGTSSYNEQFF. CDR3 in DNA: TGCGCCAGCAGCTCCGGGACTAGCTCCTACAATGAGCAGTTCTTC.

The V gene is TRBV2, the J gene TRBJ1-2, with a weak D call TRBD1 (5 bases). Germline CDR1 is SNHLY and CDR2 is FYNNEI. Trimming stripped 6 bases from V and 3 bases from J, with 14 bases between. This CDR3 has 14 amino acids. CDR3 bases: TGTGCCAGCAGCCAGAGACGGACACACTATGGCTACACCTTC. Translated, it gives CASSQRRTHYGYTF.